These 10 T cell receptor beta chains were sequenced from one sample in a study of blood T cell repertoires in COVID-19 (dated by TCRdb to about 2020). Library construction relied on the immunoSEQ multiplex PCR assay. The source is immuneACCESS, and TCRdb retained only in-frame sequences with V and J called. Part of the clones is not carried over; for the studies checked, unresolved V genes explain less than half of this, and the remainder is unexplained. A total of 57,000 or so clones appear in this sample, roughly 90% of them only once. The ten largest make up over 20% of the sample. The sample consisted of peripheral blood. The receptors were sampled from a woman aged 50 to 60 with active or convalescent COVID-19.

J is TRBJ2-7 and V is TRBV29-1, with D tentatively TRBD2 (6 bases). Per the germline V gene, CDR1 is SQVTM and CDR2 is ANQGSEA. Trimming cost V 2 bases and J 2 bases, with 10 bases left between them. The CDR3 totals 13 residues. The CDR3 DNA follows: TGCAGCGTTGAAAGCGGGTATACCTACGAGCAGTACTTC. Translated, it gives CSVESGYTYEQYF.

The rearrangement links TRBV29-1 to TRBJ2-1; D may be TRBD2 (6 bases). With 2 bases removed from V and 3 bases from J, the gap between germline ends came to 8 bases. This CDR3 comprises 13 residues. The germline gives CDR1 SQVTM, CDR2 ANQGSEA. The CDR3 loop reads CSVESGHYNEQFF. In DNA form, the CDR3 reads TGCAGCGTTGAAAGCGGGCACTACAATGAGCAGTTCTTC.

The J gene is TRBJ1-1, the V gene TRBV6-5, with 11 nucleotides matching TRBD1. Trimming cost V 8 bases and J 4 bases; bases outside gene matches: 6. The CDR3 is 14 residues long. The germline V gene has CDR1 MNHEY and CDR2 SVGAGI. The CDR3 nucleotides read TGTGCCAGCCAGGACAGGGGGCTGAGCACTGAAGCTTTCTTT. The encoded protein is CASQDRGLSTEAFF.

The gene calls are TRBV5-1 and TRBJ2-5; 9 positions match TRBD1. This CDR3 has 15 amino acids. Trimming took 0 bases from V and 4 from J; bases not matched to a gene: 4. The germline gives CDR1 SGHRS, CDR2 YFSETQ. Written as DNA, the CDR3 is TGCGCCAGCAGCTTGGCCGGGACAGGGTTAGAGACCCAGTACTTC. Its protein is CASSLAGTGLETQYF. Looking up the rest from reference TRBV5-1 and TRBJ2-5 gives the full variable domain: KAGVTQTPRYLIKTRGQQVTLSCSPISGHRSVSWYQQTPGQGLQFLFEYFSETQRNKGNFPGRFSGRQFSNSRSEMNVSTLELGDSALYLCASSLAGTGLETQYFGPGTRLLVL.

The chain joins TRBV6-5 to TRBJ2-1, with 10 bases lining up with TRBD2. V was pared by 5 bases and J by 9 bases, with 7 bases of the junction left unmatched. The CDR3 runs 14 residues. From germline, CDR1 is MNHEY and CDR2 SVGAGI. This CDR3 reads CASSRGTSVSEQFF. CDR3 in DNA: TGTGCCAGCAGTCGGGGGACTAGCGTAAGTGAGCAGTTCTTC.

The chain couples TRBV6-2 or TRBV6-3 to TRBJ2-3; 13 bases map to TRBD2. After removal of 5 bases from V and 4 bases from J, the junction contained 6 bases not matched to a gene. This CDR3 region has 16 residues. Germline V CDR1 and CDR2: MNHEY, SVGEGT. The CDR3 coding sequence is TGTGCCAGCAGTCGGCGACTAGCGGGGGGCCCAGATACGCAGTATTTT. Its protein is CASSRRLAGGPDTQYF.

V and J are TRBV27 and TRBJ2-7; no firm D call. This CDR3 region has 16 residues. Trimming stripped 0 bases from V and 0 bases from J, with 12 bases between. The V gene's germline CDR1 is MNHEY and CDR2 SMNVEV (reference sequence). CDR3 sequence: CASSLSREESSYEQYF. CDR3 sequence (DNA): TGTGCCAGCAGTTTATCGCGAGAAGAGAGCTCCTACGAGCAGTACTTC.

V gene TRBV30 combines with J gene TRBJ2-1, with TRBD2 matching over 7 bases. The ends lost 4 bases at V and 6 bases at J; junction bases unmatched: 6. The CDR3 spans 13 residues. CDR1 and CDR2 (germline): GTSNPN, SVGIG (reference sequence). The CDR3 sequence: CAWKRGPGNEQFF. CDR3 bases: TGTGCCTGGAAGCGGGGCCCCGGCAATGAGCAGTTCTTC. The whole variable domain, filled in from reference TRBV30 and TRBJ2-1, reads SQTIHQWPATLVQPVGSPLSLECTVEGTSNPNLYWYRQAAGRGLQLLFYSVGIGQISSEVPQNLSASRPQDRQFILSSKKLLLSDSGFYLCAWKRGPGNEQFFGPGTRLTVL.

This clone was seen a few times. V is TRBV4-2 and J is TRBJ2-1; D is uncertain. Germline-derived CDR1 and CDR2 are LGHNA and YNFKEQ. The germline V and J ends were trimmed by 2 bases and 0 bases, with 8 bases remaining between them. The length of the CDR3 is 15 residues. CDR3 DNA sequence: TGTGCCAGCAGCCAACAGGTTAACTCCTACAATGAGCAGTTCTTC. It is translated as CASSQQVNSYNEQFF.

J is TRBJ1-5 and V is TRBV6-4, with 7 bases aligning to TRBD1. Trimming cost V 2 bases and J 3 bases; bases outside gene matches: 4. Germline lookup yields CDR1 MRHNA and CDR2 SNTAGT. The CDR3 runs 15 residues. The CDR3 region has the DNA TGTGCCAGCAGTGACCGCGACAGGGCCAATCAGCCCCAGCATTTT. It specifies CASSDRDRANQPQHF.